The next 26 T cell receptor beta chains were all read from a single sample in a study of blood T cell repertoires in COVID-19 (TCRdb year 2020). The library was produced with the immunoSEQ multiplex PCR assay. TCRdb provides this immuneACCESS table in a form limited to in-frame rearrangements. Some clones are lacking; in checked studies, under half of them reflect an unresolved V gene, and why the rest are absent is not known. This sample holds 200,000 to 250,000 clones; approximately 90% were observed only once. Approximately 11% of the sample comes from the top ten. Sequenced material: PBMCs or T cells enriched from blood (not recorded which). These receptors came from a man aged 30 to 39 who had recovered from COVID-19.

This clone was seen more than once but under ten times. This chain links TRBV28 with TRBJ2-7, with TRBD1 as a possible D gene (6 bases). The CDR3 loop spans 14 amino acids. Germline V gene data show CDR1 as MDHEN and CDR2 as SYDVKM. Trimming removed 4 bases at V and 1 base at J, with 11 bases between. The CDR3 region is CASSSGQTSYEQYF. The DNA for the CDR3 is TGTGCCAGCAGTTCGGGACAAACGTCCTACGAGCAGTACTTC.

The rearrangement uses TRBV11-2 and TRBJ2-7; D perhaps matches TRBD1 (5 bases). CDR3 size: 17 residues. The V and J ends lost 7 bases and 2 bases respectively, with 24 bases between them. Germline V CDR1 and CDR2: SGHAT, FQNNGV. CDR3 in DNA: TGTGCCAGCACCCGAGATCCAGGGTACCTGAGACCCTACGAGCAGTACTTC. It is translated as CASTRDPGYLRPYEQYF.

This chain joins TRBV19 and TRBJ1-1, with D possibly TRBD1 on 6 matching bases. The CDR3 has 15 amino acids. Germline loops: CDR1 LNHDA, CDR2 SQIVND (reference sequence). Trimming removed 3 bases at V and 9 bases at J, with 20 bases between. CDR3 region: CASSIQAGYRDKAFF. CDR3 sequence (DNA): TGTGCCAGTAGTATTCAGGCAGGGTATCGGGACAAAGCTTTCTTT.

J is TRBJ1-2 and V is TRBV3-1 (or the pseudogene TRBV3-2); D unclear. Trimming shortened V by 1 base and J by 7 bases, and 7 bases separated the two germline ends. Per the germline V gene, CDR1 is LGHDT and CDR2 is YNNKEL (reference sequence). The CDR3 contains 12 residues. The CDR3 loop reads CASSQGPSGYTF. Written as DNA, the CDR3 is TGTGCCAGCAGCCAAGGGCCCTCTGGCTACACCTTC.

This clone has a single count. This rearrangement joins TRBV5-1 to TRBJ1-4; unclear D gene. Trimming stripped 5 bases from V and 8 bases from J, with 22 bases between. Germline V gene lookup returns CDR1 SGHRS and CDR2 YFSETQ. This CDR3 is 16 amino acids long. In nucleotides, the CDR3 is TGCGCCAGCAGTAAAAATCGGGGTGGGGTGCGGGAAAAACTGTTTTTT. Its translation is CASSKNRGGVREKLFF.

This clone was seen once. The chain employs TRBV27 and TRBJ1-4, with TRBD1 identical over 7 bases. V lost 5 bases and J lost 10; bases outside the gene matches: 7. In germline, CDR1 is MNHEY, CDR2 SMNVEV (reference sequence). The CDR3 is 13 amino acids. In nucleotides, the CDR3 is TGTGCCAGCAGTGACCAGGGGGTCGGAAAACTGTTTTTT. This translates into CASSDQGVGKLFF.

A note on this clone: The junction departs from germline at one end; a sequencing error may be responsible. V gene TRBV9 combines with J gene TRBJ1-6; D possibly corresponds to TRBD1 (5 bases). Looked up from germline, CDR1 is SGDLS and CDR2 is YYNGEE. The CDR3 is 15 amino acids. Here the CDR3 DNA reads TGTGCCAGCAGCATCCGGGACTCCAATAATTCACCCCTCCACTTT. Translation gives CASSIRDSNNSPLHF.

The gene calls are TRBV5-4 and TRBJ2-7; TRBD2 aligns across 11 bases. Per the germline V gene, CDR1 is SGHNT and CDR2 is YYREEE (reference sequence). CDR3 size: 14 residues. Trimming took 2 bases from V and 2 from J; bases not matched to a gene: 0. The CDR3 here is CASSFSGGAYEQYF. CDR3 in DNA: TGTGCCAGCAGCTTTAGCGGGGGGGCCTACGAGCAGTACTTC.

The chain carries TRBV5-4 and TRBJ2-7, with D possibly matching TRBD2 (7 bases). The germline CDR1 and CDR2 sequences are SGHNT and YYREEE (reference sequence). The CDR3 is made up of 14 amino acids. With 4 bases removed from V and 4 bases from J, the gap between germline ends came to 15 bases. CDR3 region: CASSLRGGGYEQYF. CDR3 DNA sequence: TGTGCCAGCAGCCTGAGGGGGGGAGGGTACGAGCAGTACTTC. Full variable domain (missing parts from reference TRBV5-4 and TRBJ2-7): ETGVTQSPTHLIKTRGQQVTLRCSSQSGHNTVSWYQQALGQGPQFIFQYYREEENGRGNFPPRFSGLQFPNYSSELNVNALELDDSALYLCASSLRGGGYEQYFGPGTRLTVT.

This sequence joins TRBV11-2 and TRBJ2-1; a weak D match, TRBD1 (5 bases). V shed 1 base and J shed 2 bases, with 12 bases lying between them. This CDR3 is built from 16 residues. CDR1 is SGHAT and CDR2 is FQNNGV in the germline V gene. The CDR3 nucleotides read TGTGCCAGCAGCTTAGTCCAGGGTGTGACCTACAATGAGCAGTTCTTC. It specifies CASSLVQGVTYNEQFF.

This chain links TRBV6-6 with TRBJ2-7; 7 bases align to TRBD2. The V and J ends lost 2 bases and 0 bases, in that order; junction bases with no gene match: 4. The length of the CDR3 is 15 residues. Germline V lookup: CDR1 MNHNY, CDR2 SVGAGI (reference sequence). The CDR3 loop reads CASSYTGGSSYEQYF. The DNA of the CDR3 is TGTGCCAGCAGTTACACGGGCGGGAGCTCCTACGAGCAGTACTTC.

This clone was seen a single time. The rearrangement uses TRBV14 and TRBJ2-2, with 9 bases lining up with TRBD1. The germline V gene encodes CDR1 SGHDN and CDR2 FVKESK. This CDR3 is built from 16 residues. The ends lost 1 base at V and 4 bases at J; junction bases unmatched: 4. CDR3 region: CASSQGTGGSTGELFF. The CDR3 coding sequence is TGTGCCAGCAGCCAAGGTACAGGGGGCAGCACCGGGGAGCTGTTTTTT.

This clone was observed a few times. This chain uses TRBV5-1 with TRBJ2-7, with D perhaps matching TRBD1 (5 bases). Germline V lookup: CDR1 SGHRS, CDR2 YFSETQ. This CDR3 contains 13 residues. The V end lost 0 bases, the J end lost 7 bases, and 11 bases lay between the germline ends. CDR3 protein: CASSLALQGEQYF. DNA for the CDR3: TGCGCCAGCAGCTTGGCCCTCCAGGGAGAGCAGTACTTC.

The chain recombines TRBV30 with TRBJ1-1; D uncertain. CDR3 length: 13 residues. V lost 1 base and J 3 bases, leaving 9 bases between the germline ends. Germline V gene lookup returns CDR1 GTSNPN and CDR2 SVGIG (reference sequence). The chain's CDR3 is CAWSGEGDTEAFF. The CDR3 DNA follows: TGTGCCTGGAGTGGAGAGGGCGACACTGAAGCTTTCTTT.

In this sample, this clone turned up a few times. This CDR3 reads CASSLLRGQGSYEQYF. The CDR3, as DNA: TGTGCCAGCAGTTTATTAAGGGGACAGGGATCCTACGAGCAGTACTTC. The rearrangement joins TRBV27 to TRBJ2-7; 9 nucleotides agree with TRBD1. V dropped 1 base and J dropped 1; count of bases not matched to a gene: 5. CDR1 is MNHEY and CDR2 is SMNVEV in the germline V gene (reference sequence). CDR3 length: 16 amino acids.

This chain uses TRBV11-2 with TRBJ2-1; 8 nucleotides align to TRBD2. With V trimmed by 2 bases and J by 4 bases, 4 bases remained unmatched. Germline-derived CDR1 and CDR2 are SGHAT and FQNNGV. CDR3 length equals 15 residues. CDR3 coding DNA: TGTGCCAGCAGCTTAACAATAGCGGGGTACAATGAGCAGTTCTTC. It yields the protein CASSLTIAGYNEQFF.

The V call is TRBV18, the J call TRBJ1-5; D may be TRBD1 (5 bases). The CDR3 extends over 14 amino acids. Germline-derived CDR1 and CDR2 are KGHSH and LQKENI. V was trimmed by 2 bases and J by 8 bases, leaving 13 bases between them. This CDR3 reads CASSPLGRVEPQHF. The CDR3 DNA reads as TGTGCCAGCTCACCATTAGGCAGGGTGGAGCCCCAGCATTTT.

Notes on this clone: A far bigger clonotype differs at one base, so this is likely a read error. The sample carries other DNA sequences with the same CDR3. The CDR3 DNA sequence: TGTGCCCGCAGCGACGGATACGGGGGGGGGAGCAATCAGCCCCAGCATTTT. As protein: CARSDGYGGGSNQPQHF. This chain connects TRBV7-4 to TRBJ1-5; possible D gene TRBD1, 5 bases. Germline V gene lookup returns CDR1 SGHVT and CDR2 SQSDAQ. The CDR3 spans 17 residues.

As DNA, the CDR3 is TGTGCCAGCAGTTCTTCCGGGACAGATCGTTTTATCTCTGGAAACACCATATATTTT. It specifies CASSSSGTDRFISGNTIYF. V is TRBV27 and J is TRBJ1-3; 7 bases align to TRBD1. The CDR3 totals 19 residues. V dropped 4 bases and J dropped 0; count of bases not matched to a gene: 15. The V gene's germline CDR1 is MNHEY and CDR2 SMNVEV (reference sequence).

A few counts support this clone. This sequence joins TRBV9 and TRBJ1-1; D not resolved. V was pared by 0 bases and J by 7 bases, with 10 bases between. The CDR3 consists of 13 residues. Germline-derived CDR1 and CDR2 are SGDLS and YYNGEE. The CDR3 nucleotides are TGTGCCAGCAGCGTAGAGCCAGGCCTTGAAGCTTTCTTT. This sequence encodes CASSVEPGLEAFF. Variable domain in full (rest from reference TRBV9 and TRBJ1-1): DSGVTQTPKHLITATGQRVTLRCSPRSGDLSVYWYQQSLDQGLQFLIQYYNGEERAKGNILERFSAQQFPDLHSELNLSSLELGDSALYFCASSVEPGLEAFFGQGTRLTVV.

The chain uses TRBV12-5 and TRBJ2-5, with 8 bases aligning to TRBD2. V gave up 3 bases and J gave up 7 bases; unmatched junction bases: 1. The CDR3 loop spans 12 amino acids. In germline, CDR1 is LGHNT, CDR2 FRNRAP. Written as DNA, the CDR3 is TGTGCTAGTGGTTTCGGGGGGGTGACCCAGTACTTC. Translating it yields CASGFGGVTQYF.

This chain uses TRBV5-1 with TRBJ2-7; D might be TRBD2 (6 bases). CDR3 length equals 12 residues. The V and J ends lost 0 bases and 7 bases respectively, with 8 bases between them. Per germline, CDR1 SGHRS and CDR2 YFSETQ. The CDR3 nucleotides read TGCGCCAGCAGCTTGGAGGCGGGGGAGCAGTACTTC. Amino acid sequence: CASSLEAGEQYF. The full variable domain, its missing parts supplied by reference TRBV5-1 and TRBJ2-7, is KAGVTQTPRYLIKTRGQQVTLSCSPISGHRSVSWYQQTPGQGLQFLFEYFSETQRNKGNFPGRFSGRQFSNSRSEMNVSTLELGDSALYLCASSLEAGEQYFGPGTRLTVT.

This chain uses TRBV14 with TRBJ2-5; no firm D call. Trimming removed 1 base from V and 5 bases from J, with 5 bases in between. CDR1 is SGHDN and CDR2 is FVKESK in the germline V gene. CDR3 length equals 12 residues. CDR3 sequence: CASSQGAETQYF. DNA of the CDR3: TGTGCCAGCAGCCAAGGGGCGGAGACCCAGTACTTC.

The V gene is TRBV25-1, the J gene TRBJ2-3; TRBD1 is a possible D gene (6 bases). V was trimmed by 4 bases and J by 3 bases, leaving 8 bases between them. CDR3 length: 13 residues. Germline values: CDR1 MGHDK, CDR2 SYGVNS. The CDR3 DNA sequence: TGTGCCAGCAGTGCCACAGGGACAGATACGCAGTATTTT. It translates to CASSATGTDTQYF.

The chain has TRBV28 and TRBJ2-7, with a weak D call TRBD2 (5 bases). The germline CDR1 and CDR2 sequences are MDHEN and SYDVKM. The V end was cut by 5 bases, the J end by 0 bases, with 14 bases between. The CDR3 length is 15 residues. CDR3 sequence reads: CASSQPGTRSYEQYF. The CDR3 DNA reads TGTGCCAGCAGTCAGCCGGGAACACGCTCCTACGAGCAGTACTTC.

Turning to this clone: Other nucleotide sequences from this sample produce the same CDR3. The chain joins TRBV19 to TRBJ2-7, with TRBD1 identical over 11 bases. Germline trimming cut 4 bases from V and 2 bases from J; bases unmatched to any gene: 1. Germline CDR1 LNHDA, CDR2 SQIVND (reference sequence). This CDR3 has 14 residues. In nucleotides, the CDR3 is TGTGCCAGTAGTACGGGACAGGGGGCCTACGAGCAGTACTTC. It is translated as CASSTGQGAYEQYF.